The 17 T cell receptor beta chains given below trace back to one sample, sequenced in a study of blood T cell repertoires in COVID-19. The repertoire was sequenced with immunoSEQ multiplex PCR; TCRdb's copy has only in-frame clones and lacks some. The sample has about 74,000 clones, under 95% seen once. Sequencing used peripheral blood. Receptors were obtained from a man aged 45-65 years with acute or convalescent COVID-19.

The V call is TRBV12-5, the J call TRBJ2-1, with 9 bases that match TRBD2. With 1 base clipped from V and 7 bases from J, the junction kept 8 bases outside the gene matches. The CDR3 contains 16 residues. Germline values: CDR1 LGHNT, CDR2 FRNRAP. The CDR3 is CASGLGHGLAGNEQFF. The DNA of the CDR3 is TGTGCTAGTGGTTTGGGACACGGGCTAGCGGGGAATGAGCAGTTCTTC.

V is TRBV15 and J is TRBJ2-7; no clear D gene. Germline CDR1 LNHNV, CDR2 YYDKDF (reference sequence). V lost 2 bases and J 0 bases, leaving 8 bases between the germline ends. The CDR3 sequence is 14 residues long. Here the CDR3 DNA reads TGTGCCACCAGCAGACTTAGGAGCTCCTACGAGCAGTACTTC. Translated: CATSRLRSSYEQYF. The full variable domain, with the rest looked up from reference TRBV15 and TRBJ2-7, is DAMVIQNPRYQVTQFGKPVTLSCSQTLNHNVMYWYQQKSSQAPKLLFHYYDKDFNNEADTPDNFQSRRPNTSFCFLDIRSPGLGDTAMYLCATSRLRSSYEQYFGPGTRLTVT.

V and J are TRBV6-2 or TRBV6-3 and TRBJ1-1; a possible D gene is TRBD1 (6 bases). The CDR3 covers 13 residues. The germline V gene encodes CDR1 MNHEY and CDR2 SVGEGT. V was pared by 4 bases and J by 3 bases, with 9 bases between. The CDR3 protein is CASSLGHYTEAFF. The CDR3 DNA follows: TGTGCCAGCAGTTTGGGACACTACACTGAAGCTTTCTTT.

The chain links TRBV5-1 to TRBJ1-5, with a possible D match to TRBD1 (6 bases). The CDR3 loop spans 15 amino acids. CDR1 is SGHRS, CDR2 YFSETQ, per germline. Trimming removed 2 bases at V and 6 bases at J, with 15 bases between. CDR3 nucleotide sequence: TGCGCCAGCAGCTTAAAACCAGGGGAAGGTCAGCCCCAGCATTTT. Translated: CASSLKPGEGQPQHF.

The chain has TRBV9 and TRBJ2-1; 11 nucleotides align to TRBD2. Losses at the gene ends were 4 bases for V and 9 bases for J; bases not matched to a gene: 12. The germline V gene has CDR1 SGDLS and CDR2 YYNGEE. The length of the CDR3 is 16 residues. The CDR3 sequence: CASSTLAGGPRIEQFF. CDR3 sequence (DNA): TGTGCCAGCAGCACCTTAGCGGGAGGGCCAAGGATTGAGCAGTTCTTC.

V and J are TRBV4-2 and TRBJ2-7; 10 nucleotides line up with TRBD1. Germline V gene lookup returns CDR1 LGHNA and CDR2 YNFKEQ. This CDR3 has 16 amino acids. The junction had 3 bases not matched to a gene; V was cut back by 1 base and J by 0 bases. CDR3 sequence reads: CASSQVGQGGSYEQYF. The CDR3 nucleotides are TGTGCCAGCAGCCAAGTCGGACAGGGGGGCTCCTACGAGCAGTACTTC.

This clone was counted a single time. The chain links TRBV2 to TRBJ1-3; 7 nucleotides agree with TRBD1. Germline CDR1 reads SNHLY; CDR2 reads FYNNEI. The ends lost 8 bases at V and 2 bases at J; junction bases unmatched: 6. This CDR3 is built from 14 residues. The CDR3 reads CASEATGTGNTIYF. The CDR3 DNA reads TGTGCCAGCGAAGCGACAGGGACTGGAAACACCATATATTTT.

CDR3 residues: CASSQASGGYNEQFF. The CDR3 bases are TGCGCCAGCAGCCAAGCTAGCGGGGGCTACAATGAGCAGTTCTTC. J is TRBJ2-1 and V is TRBV4-1, with 10 bases lining up with TRBD2. The CDR3 covers 15 residues. With 1 base clipped from V and 3 bases from J, the junction kept 0 bases outside the gene matches. The germline CDR1 and CDR2 sequences are MGHRA and YSYEKL.

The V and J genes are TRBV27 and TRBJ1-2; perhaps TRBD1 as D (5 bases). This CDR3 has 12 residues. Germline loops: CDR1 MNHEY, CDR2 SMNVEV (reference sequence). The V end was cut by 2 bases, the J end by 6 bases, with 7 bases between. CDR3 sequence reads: CASSLKGNGYTF. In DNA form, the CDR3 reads TGTGCCAGCAGTTTAAAGGGGAATGGCTACACCTTC.

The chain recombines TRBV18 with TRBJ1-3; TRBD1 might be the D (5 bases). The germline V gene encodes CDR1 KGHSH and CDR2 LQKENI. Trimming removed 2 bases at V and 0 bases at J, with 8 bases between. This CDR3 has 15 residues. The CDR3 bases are TGTGCCAGCTCACCAGGGGCAGCCTCTGGAAACACCATATATTTT. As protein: CASSPGAASGNTIYF.

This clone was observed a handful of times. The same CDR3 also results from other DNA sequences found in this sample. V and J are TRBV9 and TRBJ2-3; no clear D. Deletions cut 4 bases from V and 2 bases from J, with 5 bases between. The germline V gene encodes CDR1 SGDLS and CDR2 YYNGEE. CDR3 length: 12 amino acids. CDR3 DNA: TGTGCCAGCAGCCCCAACACAGATACGCAGTATTTT. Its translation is CASSPNTDTQYF.

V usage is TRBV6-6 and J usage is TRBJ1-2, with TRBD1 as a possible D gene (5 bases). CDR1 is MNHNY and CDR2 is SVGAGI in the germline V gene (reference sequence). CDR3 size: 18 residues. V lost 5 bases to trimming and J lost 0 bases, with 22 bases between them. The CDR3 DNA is TGTGCCAGCAGTCAAAGGGGCGCGACAGAGTTAGCTAACTATGGCTACACCTTC. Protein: CASSQRGATELANYGYTF.

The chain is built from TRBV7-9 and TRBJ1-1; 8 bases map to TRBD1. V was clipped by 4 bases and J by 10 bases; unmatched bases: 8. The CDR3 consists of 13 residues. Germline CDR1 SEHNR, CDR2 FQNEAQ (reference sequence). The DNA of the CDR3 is TGTGCCAGCAGCTACGGACAGGGAATTGGAGCTTTCTTT. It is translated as CASSYGQGIGAFF.

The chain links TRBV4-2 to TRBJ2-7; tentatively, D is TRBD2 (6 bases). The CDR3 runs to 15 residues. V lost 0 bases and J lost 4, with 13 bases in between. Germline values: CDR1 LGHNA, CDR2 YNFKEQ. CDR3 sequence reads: CASSQDSAGLYEQYF. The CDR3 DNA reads TGTGCCAGCAGCCAAGATTCGGCGGGATTGTACGAGCAGTACTTC.

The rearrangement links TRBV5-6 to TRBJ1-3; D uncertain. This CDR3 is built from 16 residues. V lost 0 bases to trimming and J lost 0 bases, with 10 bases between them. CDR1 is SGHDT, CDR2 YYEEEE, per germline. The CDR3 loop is CASSLGALSSGNTIYF. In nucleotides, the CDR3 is TGTGCCAGCAGCTTGGGGGCATTGAGCTCTGGAAACACCATATATTTT.

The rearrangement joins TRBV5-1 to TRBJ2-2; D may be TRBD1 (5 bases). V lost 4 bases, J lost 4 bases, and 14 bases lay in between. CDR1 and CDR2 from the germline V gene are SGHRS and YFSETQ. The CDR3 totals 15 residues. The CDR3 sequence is CASSNKQVSTGELFF. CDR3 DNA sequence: TGCGCCAGCAGCAACAAACAGGTTTCCACCGGGGAGCTGTTTTTT.

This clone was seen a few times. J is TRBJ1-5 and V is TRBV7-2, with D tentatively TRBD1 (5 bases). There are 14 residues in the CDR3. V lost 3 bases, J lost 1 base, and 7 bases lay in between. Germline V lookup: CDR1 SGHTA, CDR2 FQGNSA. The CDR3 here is CASSFRGSNQPQHF. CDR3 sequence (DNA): TGTGCCAGCAGCTTTAGGGGCAGCAATCAGCCCCAGCATTTT.